The 32 T cell receptor beta chains in this list originate from one sample, sequenced in a study of blood T cell repertoires in COVID-19. Here immunoSEQ multiplex PCR was the method, and the copy in TCRdb shows in-frame clones only, minus some. The sample consists of fewer than 200,000 clones, approximately 84% of them appearing once. Specimen: PBMCs or T cells enriched from blood (not recorded which). Every receptor here comes from a human donor with acute COVID-19. The donor label of this sample is uncertain.

This clone was observed once. The rearrangement links TRBV11-3 to TRBJ1-5; TRBD1 matches 7 bases. Germline CDR1 reads SGHNT; CDR2 reads YENEEA. Trimming cost V 0 bases and J 12 bases; bases outside gene matches: 14. The CDR3 is made up of 16 amino acids. For the CDR3, the DNA is TGTGCCAGCAGCTTAGACTTCGGGGACAGTCGCATGCTCCAGCATTTT. This encodes CASSLDFGDSRMLQHF.

This clone has just one count. The chain links TRBV6-2 or TRBV6-3 to TRBJ1-1; TRBD1 is a possible D gene (5 bases). This CDR3 spans 11 amino acids. V was trimmed by 2 bases and J by 7 bases, leaving 5 bases between them. Germline values: CDR1 MNHEY, CDR2 SVGEGT. The CDR3 is CASSYDSEAFF. CDR3 DNA: TGTGCCAGCAGTTACGACAGTGAAGCTTTCTTT.

The chain recombines TRBV7-9 with TRBJ2-7, with D perhaps TRBD1 (5 bases). Germline V CDR1 and CDR2: SEHNR, FQNEAQ (reference sequence). V was cut by 4 bases and J by 3 bases, with 13 bases left in between. The CDR3 covers 14 residues. This chain's CDR3 is CASSWGWGFYEQYF. CDR3 DNA: TGTGCCAGCAGCTGGGGATGGGGCTTCTACGAGCAGTACTTC.

The gene calls are TRBV9 and TRBJ1-1; D possibly corresponds to TRBD1 (6 bases). The CDR3 totals 16 residues. The germline CDR1 and CDR2 sequences are SGDLS and YYNGEE. Trimming took off 0 bases at V and 6 bases at J, with 18 bases between the two ends. The CDR3 loop reads CASSVGGLPKKSEAFF. Here the CDR3 DNA reads TGTGCCAGCAGCGTAGGGGGGCTCCCTAAGAAATCTGAAGCTTTCTTT.

The sample holds one count of this clone. The V and J genes are TRBV19 and TRBJ1-2; 9 bases fit TRBD1. With V trimmed by 3 bases and J by 6 bases, 11 bases remained unmatched. CDR3 size: 16 residues. Per the germline V gene, CDR1 is LNHDA and CDR2 is SQIVND (reference sequence). Here the CDR3 DNA reads TGTGCCAGTAGTATTATCCCTCGGACAGGGGTCGATGGCTACACCTTC. Translated: CASSIIPRTGVDGYTF.

The table lists this clone with many counts. This chain connects TRBV12-3 or TRBV12-4 to TRBJ1-2; a possible D gene is TRBD1 (6 bases). V lost 10 bases, J lost 1 base, and 10 bases lay in between. There are 12 residues in the CDR3. CDR3 sequence reads: CAIYRVNYGYTF. Written as DNA, the CDR3 is TGTGCCATATACAGGGTTAACTATGGCTACACCTTC.

This chain connects TRBV4-3 to TRBJ1-3; D not certain. Trimming stripped 4 bases from V and 0 bases from J, with 13 bases between. The germline gives CDR1 LGHNA, CDR2 YSLEER. This CDR3 contains 16 residues. The CDR3, as DNA: TGCGCCAGCAGCCGTAACCCATCGGGCTCTGGAAACACCATATATTTT. Amino acid sequence: CASSRNPSGSGNTIYF.

This clone was observed once. This rearrangement joins TRBV5-8 to TRBJ1-5; D ambiguous. This CDR3 region has 15 residues. Germline V gene lookup returns CDR1 SGHTS and CDR2 YDEGEE. V lost 0 bases to trimming and J lost 9 bases, with 16 bases between them. This CDR3 reads CASSLVSASRGPQHF. Written as DNA, the CDR3 is TGTGCCAGCAGCTTGGTGTCAGCCTCACGAGGGCCCCAGCATTTT.

V usage is TRBV7-9 and J usage is TRBJ2-5; a weak D match, TRBD2 (6 bases). The CDR3 covers 16 residues. V was shortened by 1 base and J by 2 bases, with 14 bases between the two germline ends. Germline-derived CDR1 and CDR2 are SEHNR and FQNEAQ (reference sequence). The CDR3 bases are TGTGCCAGCAGCTTAGGACGGCGGGGCGGACAAGAGACCCAGTACTTC. Protein: CASSLGRRGGQETQYF. Full variable domain (missing parts from reference TRBV7-9 and TRBJ2-5): DTGVSQNPRHKITKRGQNVTFRCDPISEHNRLYWYRQTLGQGPEFLTYFQNEAQLEKSRLLSDRFSAERPKGSFSTLEIQRTEQGDSAMYLCASSLGRRGGQETQYFGPGTRLLVL.

The table lists this clone with a count of one. The rearrangement joins TRBV24-1 to TRBJ1-1, with D possibly matching TRBD1 (6 bases). This CDR3 spans 13 amino acids. Germline V gene lookup returns CDR1 KGHDR and CDR2 SFDVKD. Trimming took off 9 bases at V and 5 bases at J, with 15 bases between the two ends. This CDR3 is CATSAGAGTEAFF. CDR3 nucleotide sequence: TGTGCCACCTCAGCGGGGGCTGGGACTGAAGCTTTCTTT.

V is TRBV19 and J is TRBJ1-1; 7 bases map to TRBD1. This CDR3 spans 16 amino acids. V trimming: 6 bases; J trimming: 8 bases; junction bases outside the gene matches: 18. Germline CDR1 is LNHDA and CDR2 is SQIVND (reference sequence). The CDR3 reads CASSLWMTGRTLEAFF. Written as DNA, the CDR3 is TGTGCCAGTAGCCTCTGGATGACAGGGCGGACCCTCGAAGCTTTCTTT.

As DNA, the CDR3 is TGCGCCAGCAGTCAATCGGAGCAGGACAGGAGCTCCTACGAGCAGTACTTC. Residues: CASSQSEQDRSSYEQYF. This chain links TRBV23-1 with TRBJ2-7; TRBD1 aligns across 7 bases. TRBV23-1 counts as an open reading frame of uncertain function. V shed 0 bases, J shed 0 bases, and the junction held 8 bases outside the gene matches. The CDR3 totals 17 residues.

The genes are TRBV19 and TRBJ2-1; the D is unclear. This CDR3 is built from 12 residues. Germline V gives CDR1 LNHDA, CDR2 SQIVND (reference sequence). V was pared by 3 bases and J by 5 bases, with 5 bases between. CDR3 loop: CASSMGHNEQFF. DNA for the CDR3: TGTGCCAGTAGTATGGGCCACAATGAGCAGTTCTTC. The full variable domain, its missing parts supplied by reference TRBV19 and TRBJ2-1, is DGGITQSPKYLFRKEGQNVTLSCEQNLNHDAMYWYRQDPGQGLRLIYYSQIVNDFQKGDIAEGYSVSREKKESFPLTVTSAQKNPTAFYLCASSMGHNEQFFGPGTRLTVL.

The rearrangement links TRBV5-1 to TRBJ2-7; D perhaps matches TRBD1 (6 bases). This CDR3 contains 13 residues. Trimming pared 4 bases from V and 3 bases from J, leaving 11 bases between. The germline gives CDR1 SGHRS, CDR2 YFSETQ. CDR3 loop: CASSAQGFYEQYF. As DNA, the CDR3 is TGCGCCAGCAGCGCACAGGGCTTCTACGAGCAGTACTTC.

The J gene is TRBJ2-7, the V gene TRBV5-1, with 10 bases fitting TRBD2. Per the germline V gene, CDR1 is SGHRS and CDR2 is YFSETQ. This CDR3 has 13 residues. CDR3 bases: TGCGCTACGAGTATAGCGGGGGGATACGAGCAGTACTTC. This translates into CATSIAGGYEQYF.

The chain uses TRBV11-2 and TRBJ2-7, with D perhaps TRBD1 (5 bases). The germline CDR1 and CDR2 sequences are SGHAT and FQNNGV. The CDR3 consists of 15 residues. Trimming took off 0 bases at V and 5 bases at J, with 14 bases between the two ends. The CDR3 protein is CASSLEGQGFNEQYF. The CDR3 DNA follows: TGTGCCAGCAGCTTAGAGGGTCAGGGTTTCAACGAGCAGTACTTC.

CDR3 sequence reads: CASSFERSGYTF. CDR3 DNA: TGTGCCAGCAGCTTTGAGAGGTCCGGCTACACCTTC. The rearrangement joins TRBV5-6 to TRBJ1-2, with no clear D. CDR3 size: 12 residues. Germline CDR1 is SGHDT and CDR2 is YYEEEE. With 2 bases removed from V and 8 bases from J, the gap between germline ends came to 10 bases.

The chain recombines TRBV13 with TRBJ2-3; 8 bases are a match to TRBD2. Per germline, CDR1 PRHDT and CDR2 FYEKMQ (reference sequence). The CDR3 is made up of 15 amino acids. The V segment lost 2 bases and the J segment 2 bases; nucleotides outside the gene matches: 3. The CDR3 bases are TGTGCCAGCAGCTTATTCGGGGGGGCCACAGATACGCAGTATTTT. It yields the protein CASSLFGGATDTQYF.

V is TRBV19 and J is TRBJ1-6, with D perhaps matching TRBD1 (5 bases). The ends were cut back, 5 bases at V and 7 bases at J, with 15 bases in the middle. Germline CDR1 reads LNHDA; CDR2 reads SQIVND (reference sequence). The CDR3 covers 15 residues. This chain's CDR3 is CASSLKGSQNSPLHF. DNA of the CDR3: TGTGCCAGTAGTCTGAAGGGGTCACAAAATTCACCCCTCCACTTT.

The J gene is TRBJ2-7, the V gene TRBV27; 9 positions agree with TRBD2. V gave up 4 bases and J gave up 2 bases; unmatched junction bases: 15. This CDR3 comprises 18 residues. Germline CDR1 MNHEY, CDR2 SMNVEV (reference sequence). The CDR3 region is CASSSPGASGDVTYEQYF. CDR3 sequence (DNA): TGTGCCAGCAGTTCCCCCGGAGCTAGCGGGGATGTCACCTACGAGCAGTACTTC.

The chain recombines TRBV9 with TRBJ2-3; tentatively, D is TRBD1 (5 bases). V gave up 0 bases and J gave up 2 bases, with 10 bases separating them. The CDR3 totals 15 residues. The V gene's germline CDR1 is SGDLS and CDR2 YYNGEE. The CDR3 coding sequence is TGTGCCAGCAGCGTAGGTGGGGCACCCACAGATACGCAGTATTTT. Its translation is CASSVGGAPTDTQYF.

CDR3: CASSLGGLGTGNTEAFF. The CDR3 DNA reads as TGTGCCAGCAGCTTAGGGGGTTTAGGGACAGGGAACACTGAAGCTTTCTTT. This sequence joins TRBV7-9 and TRBJ1-1, with 8 positions matching TRBD1. Germline CDR1 SEHNR, CDR2 FQNEAQ (reference sequence). The CDR3 extends over 17 amino acids. V was pared by 1 base and J by 1 base, with 8 bases of the junction left unmatched.

The chain is built from TRBV18 and TRBJ2-7, with D perhaps TRBD1 (5 bases). V shed 6 bases and J shed 7 bases, with 16 bases lying between them. The CDR3 spans 13 residues. Germline V gives CDR1 KGHSH, CDR2 LQKENI. The CDR3 loop reads CASSALHSGEQYF. The CDR3 nucleotides are TGTGCCAGCTCTGCTCTTCACTCAGGGGAGCAGTACTTC.

The gene calls are TRBV29-1 and TRBJ1-1; D might be TRBD1 (6 bases). The V end lost 6 bases, the J end lost 6 bases, and 14 bases lay between the germline ends. The germline gives CDR1 SQVTM, CDR2 ANQGSEA. The CDR3 is made up of 12 amino acids. CDR3 sequence: CSVPGTFSEAFF. The CDR3, as DNA: TGCAGCGTCCCCGGGACATTTTCTGAAGCTTTCTTT.

The chain links TRBV2 to TRBJ2-7; 9 nucleotides match TRBD1. Trimming at V came to 4 bases and at J to 5 bases, leaving 6 bases not matched to a gene. The length of the CDR3 is 14 residues. Germline assignment: CDR1 SNHLY and CDR2 FYNNEI. The DNA for the CDR3 is TGTGCCAGCAGTGTAGGGACAGGGTACCACGAGCAGTACTTC. Translating it yields CASSVGTGYHEQYF.

This sequence joins TRBV5-1 and TRBJ1-1; TRBD1 might be the D (6 bases). V dropped 0 bases and J dropped 5 bases, with 14 bases sitting between them. The germline V gene encodes CDR1 SGHRS and CDR2 YFSETQ. The CDR3 loop spans 15 amino acids. Here the CDR3 reads CASSLAGGRSTEAFF. CDR3 DNA sequence: TGCGCCAGCAGCTTGGCCGGGGGGCGGAGTACTGAAGCTTTCTTT.

This sequence joins TRBV30 and TRBJ1-2; 9 nucleotides line up with TRBD1. The CDR3 sequence is 13 residues long. The J segment lost 4 bases and the V segment lost 5 bases, leaving 5 bases of the junction unmatched. The germline V gene encodes CDR1 GTSNPN and CDR2 SVGIG (reference sequence). DNA for the CDR3: TGTGCCTGGGAGACAGGGGGTGCCTATGGCTACACCTTC. This translates into CAWETGGAYGYTF.

The chain couples TRBV7-3 to TRBJ2-5; perhaps TRBD1 as D (6 bases). This CDR3 is built from 14 residues. V gave up 3 bases and J gave up 3 bases, with 11 bases separating them. Germline V gene lookup returns CDR1 SGHTA and CDR2 FQGTGA. CDR3 residues: CASSFQGSEETQYF. Written as DNA, the CDR3 is TGTGCCAGCAGCTTTCAGGGGAGCGAAGAGACCCAGTACTTC.

V usage is TRBV25-1 and J usage is TRBJ1-2; weak D call: TRBD1 (5 bases). This CDR3 has 14 residues. Germline V gives CDR1 MGHDK, CDR2 SYGVNS. The V gene lost 4 bases and the J gene lost 2 bases, with 11 bases spanning the gap. CDR3 region: CASSGAGRNYGYTF. In nucleotides, the CDR3 is TGTGCCAGCAGTGGCGCAGGGCGCAACTATGGCTACACCTTC.

This chain joins TRBV7-2 and TRBJ1-6; no clear D gene. Germline lookup yields CDR1 SGHTA and CDR2 FQGNSA. Trimming shortened V by 5 bases and J by 8 bases, and 16 bases separated the two germline ends. The CDR3 contains 15 residues. CDR3 sequence reads: CASSAMTLLDSPLHF. The CDR3 region has the DNA TGTGCCAGCAGCGCGATGACTCTTTTGGATTCACCCCTCCACTTT.

The chain combines TRBV6-5 with TRBJ2-3; D ambiguous. V dropped 4 bases and J dropped 0 bases, with 5 bases sitting between them. The CDR3 is 13 residues long. Looked up from germline, CDR1 is MNHEY and CDR2 is SVGAGI. CDR3 nucleotide sequence: TGTGCCAGCAGTTCCGCGAGCACAGATACGCAGTATTTT. Translated: CASSSASTDTQYF.

The V call is TRBV10-2, the J call TRBJ2-7, with D unclear. The CDR3 is 13 amino acids. Germline lookup yields CDR1 WSHSY and CDR2 SAAADI. V was cut by 7 bases and J by 2 bases, with 12 bases left in between. Here the CDR3 reads CASTSTLTYEQYF. CDR3 sequence (DNA): TGCGCCAGCACCTCGACTCTCACCTACGAGCAGTACTTC.